Below, 8 T cell receptor beta chains from the same sample are listed, as sequenced in a study of blood T cell repertoires in COVID-19. Measured with immunoSEQ multiplex PCR; TCRdb has only the in-frame clones, and not every one. The table includes about 140,000 clones, 88% detected once. Sequenced: peripheral blood. These receptors all come from a man aged 55 to 70 with active or convalescent COVID-19.

J is TRBJ2-1 and V is TRBV29-1; TRBD2 matches 7 bases. V trimming: 5 bases; J trimming: 0 bases; junction bases outside the gene matches: 4. This CDR3 has 14 residues. The germline gives CDR1 SQVTM, CDR2 ANQGSEA. CDR3 protein: CSVKPGGSYNEQFF. CDR3 in DNA: TGCAGCGTTAAGCCGGGAGGCTCCTACAATGAGCAGTTCTTC.

V usage is TRBV28 and J usage is TRBJ2-6; 8 nucleotides agree with TRBD1. The CDR3 is 17 amino acids. V trimming: 5 bases; J trimming: 0 bases; junction bases outside the gene matches: 6. Per germline, CDR1 MDHEN and CDR2 SYDVKM. The CDR3 DNA is TGTGCCAGCAGTACGGGACAGGCGTACTCTGGGGCCAACGTCCTGACTTTC. Its translation: CASSTGQAYSGANVLTF.

The chain joins TRBV5-4 to TRBJ1-3, with 8 bases matching TRBD1. Per germline, CDR1 SGHNT and CDR2 YYREEE (reference sequence). The CDR3 is 14 amino acids. The J segment lost 2 bases and the V segment lost 4 bases, leaving 2 bases of the junction unmatched. CDR3 loop: CASSRQGTGNTIYF. In DNA, the CDR3 is TGTGCCAGCAGCCGACAGGGGACTGGAAACACCATATATTTT.

This chain links TRBV9 with TRBJ2-3; D is ambiguous. Germline V gene data show CDR1 as SGDLS and CDR2 as YYNGEE. The V gene lost 4 bases and the J gene lost 6 bases, with 12 bases spanning the gap. This CDR3 has 13 amino acids. The CDR3 DNA reads TGTGCCAGCAGCTCCCCGATGCAGGATACGCAGTATTTT. Protein sequence: CASSSPMQDTQYF.

Of note for this clone: The junction and the germline gene differ at one end; a read error may be behind it. The V call is TRBV6-2 or TRBV6-3, the J call TRBJ2-7; D may be TRBD1 (6 bases). The CDR3 has 11 residues. CDR1 MNHEY and CDR2 SVGEGT come from the germline V gene. The CDR3 sequence is CASSQQGQSRF. The CDR3 bases are TGTGCCAGCAGCCAGCAAGGACAGTCGAGATTC.

The chain combines TRBV18 with TRBJ2-5, with TRBD2 matching over 7 bases. The CDR3 loop spans 14 amino acids. Germline V gene data show CDR1 as KGHSH and CDR2 as LQKENI. The junction had 6 bases not matched to a gene; V was cut back by 3 bases and J by 5 bases. The CDR3 coding sequence is TGTGCCAGCTCACCCTTAGGACTAGACGAGACCCAGTACTTC. Translating it yields CASSPLGLDETQYF.

The rearrangement joins TRBV5-4 to TRBJ2-1; TRBD2 matches 7 bases. CDR3 length: 14 residues. The V segment lost 3 bases and the J segment 4 bases; nucleotides outside the gene matches: 4. CDR1 and CDR2 (germline): SGHNT, YYREEE (reference sequence). The CDR3 coding sequence is TGTGCCAGCAGCTGGGAGGGTGGGTACAATGAGCAGTTCTTC. This translates into CASSWEGGYNEQFF.

The chain has TRBV28 and TRBJ2-7, with TRBD2 identical over 10 bases. The CDR3 runs 16 residues. Germline V gene data show CDR1 as MDHEN and CDR2 as SYDVKM. The ends lost 8 bases at V and 1 base at J; junction bases unmatched: 11. CDR3 DNA: TGTGCCAGCGTAAAAGCGGGAGGGTCTAGGTCCTACGAGCAGTACTTC. Its translation is CASVKAGGSRSYEQYF.